The TCR beta chain described here comes from a study of shared clonotypes between healthy human individuals. Study-level results: Sequencing of the sorted subsets was shown by rarefaction to be incomplete despite large depth. With a handful of donors compared, roughly 5% of naive CD4 clonotypes were shared.

A note on this clone: The antigen remains unidentified.

Selected positively for CCR7 and CD45RO-negative, naive CD8 cells excluded terminally differentiated effector memory CD45RA+ cells. DNA at 200 ng, tens of thousands of T cell genomes, went into sorted-subset replicate PCRs. Repertoires were generated with immunoSEQ multiplex PCR, while TCRdb's copy carries only in-frame clones and drops some. The table includes hundreds of thousands of clones, 90% to 95% detected once. Germline CDR1 is SEHNR and CDR2 is FQNEAQ (reference sequence). Trimming left V 5 bases short and J 4 bases short, with 15 bases between. The CDR3 sequence is 15 residues long. The sequenced sample was naive CD8+ T cells sorted from blood. The rearrangement uses TRBV7-9 and TRBJ2-1; D call uncertain. The TCR was taken from a young man in good health. CDR3 amino acids: CASSPRHDSYNEQFF. The CDR3 nucleotides are TGTGCCAGCAGCCCTCGACACGACTCTTACAATGAGCAGTTCTTC.